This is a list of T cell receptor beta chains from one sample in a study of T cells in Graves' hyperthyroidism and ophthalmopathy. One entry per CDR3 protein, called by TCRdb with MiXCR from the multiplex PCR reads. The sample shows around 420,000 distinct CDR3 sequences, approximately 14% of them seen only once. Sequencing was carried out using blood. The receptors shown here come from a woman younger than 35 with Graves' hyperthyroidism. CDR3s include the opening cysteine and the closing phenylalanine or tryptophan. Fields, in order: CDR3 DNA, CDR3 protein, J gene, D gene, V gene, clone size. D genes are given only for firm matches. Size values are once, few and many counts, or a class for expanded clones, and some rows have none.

cdr3_nt: TGTGCCAGCAGCCAGATGGAAGGGGGGACTAGCACAGATACGCAGTATTTT
cdr3_aa: CASSQMEGGTSTDTQYF
j_call: TRBJ2-3
d_call: .
v_call: TRBV14
clone_size: many

cdr3_nt: TGCAGCGTTGAGAAACAGGGGGTAGATACGCAGTATTTT
cdr3_aa: CSVEKQGVDTQYF
j_call: TRBJ2-3
d_call: TRBD1
v_call: TRBV29-1
clone_size: many

cdr3_nt: TGTGCCAGTAGTAGTGCAACAGGTCTGGGGGGCCATGAGCAGTTCTTC
cdr3_aa: CASSSATGLGGHEQFF
j_call: TRBJ2-1
d_call: .
v_call: TRBV19
clone_size: few

cdr3_nt: TGTGCCATCAGTGGGGACGACGAGCAGTACTTC
cdr3_aa: CAISGDDEQYF
j_call: TRBJ2-7
d_call: .
v_call: TRBV10-3
clone_size: many

cdr3_nt: TGCAGCGTTGAAGATCGCTCTATGAACACTGAAGCTTTCTTT
cdr3_aa: CSVEDRSMNTEAFF
j_call: TRBJ1-1
d_call: .
v_call: TRBV29-1
clone_size: many

cdr3_nt: TGTGCCAGCAGTTCTAGCGGGACAGGGGCCTATCGCTACGAGCAGTACTTC
cdr3_aa: CASSSSGTGAYRYEQYF
j_call: TRBJ2-7
d_call: .
v_call: TRBV12-3/TRBV12-4
clone_size: .

cdr3_nt: TGCGCCAGCAGCCAAGATGGGGCATTCGTCTCTGGGGCCAACGTCCTGACTTTC
cdr3_aa: CASSQDGAFVSGANVLTF
j_call: TRBJ2-6
d_call: .
v_call: TRBV4-1
clone_size: .

cdr3_nt: TGTGCCAGCAGTGACCAATCAAGGAGCAATCAGCCCCAGCATTTT
cdr3_aa: CASSDQSRSNQPQHF
j_call: TRBJ1-5
d_call: .
v_call: TRBV6-1
clone_size: once

cdr3_nt: TGCAGTGCCAAGACGATTGAGGCTGATCCCAGGCGGTATTTT
cdr3_aa: CSAKTIEADPRRYF
j_call: TRBJ2-3
d_call: .
v_call: TRBV20-1
clone_size: many

cdr3_nt: TGTGCCAGCAGTATAGAGACAGTCTTATATGGCTACACCTTC
cdr3_aa: CASSIETVLYGYTF
j_call: TRBJ1-2
d_call: .
v_call: TRBV28
clone_size: many

cdr3_nt: TGTGCCAGCAGCTTAGTGATGGGACCGTCAAGCTACGAGCAGTACTTC
cdr3_aa: CASSLVMGPSSYEQYF
j_call: TRBJ2-7
d_call: .
v_call: TRBV7-9
clone_size: many

cdr3_nt: TGTGCCAGCAGCCCGGTTGGGGACAGGGAATTGGAAGAGACCCAGTACTTC
cdr3_aa: CASSPVGDRELEETQYF
j_call: TRBJ2-5
d_call: TRBD1
v_call: TRBV28
clone_size: .

cdr3_nt: TGTGCCAGCTCCCCTAGCGGGGGGTGGGGTAACCAGTACTTC
cdr3_aa: CASSPSGGWGNQYF
j_call: TRBJ2-5
d_call: TRBD2
v_call: TRBV7-3
clone_size: many

cdr3_nt: TGTGCCAGCAGCTTATCACTGCTCACAGATACGCAGTATTTT
cdr3_aa: CASSLSLLTDTQYF
j_call: TRBJ2-3
d_call: .
v_call: TRBV7-8
clone_size: .

cdr3_nt: TGTGCCAGCAGTCCCCAGGGGGGTCCCTCCTACGAGCAGTACTTC
cdr3_aa: CASSPQGGPSYEQYF
j_call: TRBJ2-7
d_call: .
v_call: TRBV28
clone_size: many

cdr3_nt: TGTGCCAGCTCATCGGGGACAGGGTCGGAGACTGAAGCTTTCTTT
cdr3_aa: CASSSGTGSETEAFF
j_call: TRBJ1-1
d_call: TRBD1
v_call: TRBV18
clone_size: many

cdr3_nt: TGTGCCAGTAGAGATGGGACAACTGGGGAGACCCAGTACTTC
cdr3_aa: CASRDGTTGETQYF
j_call: TRBJ2-5
d_call: .
v_call: TRBV19
clone_size: .

cdr3_nt: TGTGCCAGCTCACTGGACAGGGGAGGCTACACCTTC
cdr3_aa: CASSLDRGGYTF
j_call: TRBJ1-2
d_call: TRBD1
v_call: TRBV18
clone_size: many

cdr3_nt: TGTGCCAGTAGAACACTCGGGGGAGGCTATGGCTACACCTTC
cdr3_aa: CASRTLGGGYGYTF
j_call: TRBJ1-2
d_call: .
v_call: TRBV19
clone_size: many

cdr3_nt: TGCGCCAGCAGCTTAGGCCCGGGAGAGCCCACAGATACGCAGTATTTT
cdr3_aa: CASSLGPGEPTDTQYF
j_call: TRBJ2-3
d_call: .
v_call: TRBV5-1
clone_size: many

cdr3_nt: TGTGCCAGCAGCTTAAATGCTGGGGCCTTGTACAATGAGCAGTTCTTC
cdr3_aa: CASSLNAGALYNEQFF
j_call: TRBJ2-1
d_call: .
v_call: TRBV7-3
clone_size: many

cdr3_nt: TGTGCCAGCAGTGAGGGACTGCCAAGCCTGGAGACCCAGTACTTC
cdr3_aa: CASSEGLPSLETQYF
j_call: TRBJ2-5
d_call: .
v_call: TRBV2
clone_size: many

cdr3_nt: TGTGCCAGCAGCGTACGCGACGGGGGAGGGACAGATACGCAGTATTTT
cdr3_aa: CASSVRDGGGTDTQYF
j_call: TRBJ2-3
d_call: TRBD2
v_call: TRBV3-1
clone_size: few

cdr3_nt: TGCAGTGCCACGGGGCAGACGAACACTGAAGCTTTCTTT
cdr3_aa: CSATGQTNTEAFF
j_call: TRBJ1-1
d_call: .
v_call: TRBV20-1
clone_size: many

cdr3_nt: TGTGCCAGCTCACCCTGGGGGGCAGCAAATAGCAATCAGCCCCAGCATTTT
cdr3_aa: CASSPWGAANSNQPQHF
j_call: TRBJ1-5
d_call: .
v_call: TRBV18
clone_size: many